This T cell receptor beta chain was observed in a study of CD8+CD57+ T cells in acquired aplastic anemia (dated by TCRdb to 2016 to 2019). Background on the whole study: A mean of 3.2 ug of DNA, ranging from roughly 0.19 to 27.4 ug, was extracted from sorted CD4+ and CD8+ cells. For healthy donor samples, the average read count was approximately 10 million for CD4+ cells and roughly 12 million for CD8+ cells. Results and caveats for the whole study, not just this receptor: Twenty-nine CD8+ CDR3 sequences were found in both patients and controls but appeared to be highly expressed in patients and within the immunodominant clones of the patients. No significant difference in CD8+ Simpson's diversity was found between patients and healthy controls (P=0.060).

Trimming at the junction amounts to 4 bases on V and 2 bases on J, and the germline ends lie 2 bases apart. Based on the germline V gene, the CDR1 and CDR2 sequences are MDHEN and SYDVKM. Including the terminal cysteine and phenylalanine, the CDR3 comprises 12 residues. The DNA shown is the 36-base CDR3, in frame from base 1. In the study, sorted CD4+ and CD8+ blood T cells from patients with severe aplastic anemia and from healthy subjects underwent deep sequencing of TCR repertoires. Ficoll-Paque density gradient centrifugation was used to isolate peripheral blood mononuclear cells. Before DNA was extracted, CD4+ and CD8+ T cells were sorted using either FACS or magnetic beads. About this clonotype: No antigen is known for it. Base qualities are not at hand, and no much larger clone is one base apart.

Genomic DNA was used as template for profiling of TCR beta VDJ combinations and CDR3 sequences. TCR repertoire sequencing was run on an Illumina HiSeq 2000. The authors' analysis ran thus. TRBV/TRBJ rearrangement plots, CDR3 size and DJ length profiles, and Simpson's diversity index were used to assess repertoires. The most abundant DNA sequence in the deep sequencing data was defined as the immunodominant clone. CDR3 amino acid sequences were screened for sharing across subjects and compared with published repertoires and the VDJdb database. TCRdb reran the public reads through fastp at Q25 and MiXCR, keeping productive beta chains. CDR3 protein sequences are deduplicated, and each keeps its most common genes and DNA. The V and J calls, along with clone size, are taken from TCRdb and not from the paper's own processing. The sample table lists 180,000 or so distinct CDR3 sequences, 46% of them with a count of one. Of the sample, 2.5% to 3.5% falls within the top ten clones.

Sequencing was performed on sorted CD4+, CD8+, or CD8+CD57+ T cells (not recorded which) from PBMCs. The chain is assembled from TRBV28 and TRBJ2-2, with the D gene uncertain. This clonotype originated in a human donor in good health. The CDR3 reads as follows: CASSSNTGELFF. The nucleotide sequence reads TGTGCCAGCAGTTCTAACACCGGGGAGCTGTTTTTT. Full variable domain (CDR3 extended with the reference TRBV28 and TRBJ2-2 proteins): DVKVTQSSRYLVKRTGEKVFLECVQDMDHENMFWYRQDPGLGLRLIYFSYDVKMKEKGDIPEGYSVSREKKERFSLILESASTNQTSMYLCASSSNTGELFFGEGSRLTVL.